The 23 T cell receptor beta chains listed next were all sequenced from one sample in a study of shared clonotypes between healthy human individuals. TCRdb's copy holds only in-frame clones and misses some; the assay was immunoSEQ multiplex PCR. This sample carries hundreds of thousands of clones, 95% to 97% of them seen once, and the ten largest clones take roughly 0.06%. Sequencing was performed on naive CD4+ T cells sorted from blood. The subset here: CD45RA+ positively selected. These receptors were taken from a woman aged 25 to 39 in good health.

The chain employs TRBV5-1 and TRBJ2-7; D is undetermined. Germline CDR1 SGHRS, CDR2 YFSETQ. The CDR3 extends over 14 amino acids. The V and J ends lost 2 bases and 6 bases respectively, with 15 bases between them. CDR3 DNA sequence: TGCGCCAGCAGCTTAGCACGCAGCCCCTCCGAGCAGTACTTC. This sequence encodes CASSLARSPSEQYF.

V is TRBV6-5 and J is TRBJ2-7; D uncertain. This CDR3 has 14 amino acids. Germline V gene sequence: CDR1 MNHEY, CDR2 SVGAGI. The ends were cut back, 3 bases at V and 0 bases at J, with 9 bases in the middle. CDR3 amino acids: CASSYGRTSYEQYF. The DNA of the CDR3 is TGTGCCAGCAGTTATGGCAGAACCTCCTACGAGCAGTACTTC.

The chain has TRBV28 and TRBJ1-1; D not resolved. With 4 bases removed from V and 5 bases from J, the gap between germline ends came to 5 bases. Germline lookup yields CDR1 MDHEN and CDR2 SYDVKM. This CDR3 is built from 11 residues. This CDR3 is CASSYSTEAFF. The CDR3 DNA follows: TGTGCCAGCAGTTATTCAACTGAAGCTTTCTTT. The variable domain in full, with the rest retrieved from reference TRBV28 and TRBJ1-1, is DVKVTQSSRYLVKRTGEKVFLECVQDMDHENMFWYRQDPGLGLRLIYFSYDVKMKEKGDIPEGYSVSREKKERFSLILESASTNQTSMYLCASSYSTEAFFGQGTRLTVV.

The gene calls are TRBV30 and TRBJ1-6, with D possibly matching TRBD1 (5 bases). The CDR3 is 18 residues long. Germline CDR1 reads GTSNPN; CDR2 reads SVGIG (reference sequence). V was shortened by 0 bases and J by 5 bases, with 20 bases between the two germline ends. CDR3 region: CAWSVRRLGRGDNSPLHF. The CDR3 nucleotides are TGTGCCTGGAGTGTACGCCGCCTCGGAAGAGGGGATAATTCACCCCTCCACTTT. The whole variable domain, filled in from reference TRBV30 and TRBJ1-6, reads SQTIHQWPATLVQPVGSPLSLECTVEGTSNPNLYWYRQAAGRGLQLLFYSVGIGQISSEVPQNLSASRPQDRQFILSSKKLLLSDSGFYLCAWSVRRLGRGDNSPLHFGNGTRLTVT.

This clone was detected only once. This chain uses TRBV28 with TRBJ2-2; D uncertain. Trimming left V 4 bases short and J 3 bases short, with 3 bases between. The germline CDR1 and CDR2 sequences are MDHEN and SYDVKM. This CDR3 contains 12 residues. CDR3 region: CASSSYTGELFF. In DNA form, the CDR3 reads TGTGCCAGCAGTTCCTACACCGGGGAGCTGTTTTTT. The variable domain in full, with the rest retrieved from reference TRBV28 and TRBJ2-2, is DVKVTQSSRYLVKRTGEKVFLECVQDMDHENMFWYRQDPGLGLRLIYFSYDVKMKEKGDIPEGYSVSREKKERFSLILESASTNQTSMYLCASSSYTGELFFGEGSRLTVL.

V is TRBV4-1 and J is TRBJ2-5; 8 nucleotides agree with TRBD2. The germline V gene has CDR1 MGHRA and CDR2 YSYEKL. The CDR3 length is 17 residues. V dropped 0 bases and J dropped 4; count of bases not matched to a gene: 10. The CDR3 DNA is TGCGCCAGCAGCCAAGAGTCGGGAGGGACCCTCGGAGAGACCCAGTACTTC. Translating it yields CASSQESGGTLGETQYF.

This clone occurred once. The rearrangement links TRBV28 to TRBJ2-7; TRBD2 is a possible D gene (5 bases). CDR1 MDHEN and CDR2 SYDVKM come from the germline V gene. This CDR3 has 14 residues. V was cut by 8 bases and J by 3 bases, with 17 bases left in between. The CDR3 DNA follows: TGTGCCAGCGAAGAACACGGACGGGACTACGAGCAGTACTTC. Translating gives CASEEHGRDYEQYF.

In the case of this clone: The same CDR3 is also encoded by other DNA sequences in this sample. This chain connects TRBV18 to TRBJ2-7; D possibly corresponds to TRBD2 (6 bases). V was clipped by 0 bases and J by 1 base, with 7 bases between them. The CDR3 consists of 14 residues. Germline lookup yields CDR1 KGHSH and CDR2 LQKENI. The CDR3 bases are TGTGCCAGCTCACCACCAGCGGGTTCCTACGAGCAGTACTTC. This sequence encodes CASSPPAGSYEQYF.

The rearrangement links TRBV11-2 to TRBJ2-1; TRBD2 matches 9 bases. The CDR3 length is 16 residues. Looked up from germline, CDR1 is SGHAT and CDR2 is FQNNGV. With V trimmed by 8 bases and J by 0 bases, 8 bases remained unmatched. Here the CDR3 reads CASRLAGRFSYNEQFF. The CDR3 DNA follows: TGTGCCAGCCGGCTAGCGGGGAGATTCTCCTACAATGAGCAGTTCTTC.

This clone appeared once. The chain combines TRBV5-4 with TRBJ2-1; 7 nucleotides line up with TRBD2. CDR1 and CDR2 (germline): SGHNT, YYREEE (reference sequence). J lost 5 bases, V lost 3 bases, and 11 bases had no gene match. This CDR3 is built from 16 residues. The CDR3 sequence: CASSSSRASGHNEQFF. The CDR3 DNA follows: TGTGCCAGCAGCTCATCTAGGGCTAGCGGTCACAATGAGCAGTTCTTC. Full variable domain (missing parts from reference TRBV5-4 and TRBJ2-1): ETGVTQSPTHLIKTRGQQVTLRCSSQSGHNTVSWYQQALGQGPQFIFQYYREEENGRGNFPPRFSGLQFPNYSSELNVNALELDDSALYLCASSSSRASGHNEQFFGPGTRLTVL.

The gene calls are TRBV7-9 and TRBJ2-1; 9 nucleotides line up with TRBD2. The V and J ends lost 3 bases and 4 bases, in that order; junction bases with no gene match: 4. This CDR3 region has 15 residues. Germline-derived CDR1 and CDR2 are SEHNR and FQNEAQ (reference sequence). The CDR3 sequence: CASSFPGLAYNEQFF. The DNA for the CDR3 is TGTGCCAGCAGCTTCCCGGGACTAGCATACAATGAGCAGTTCTTC. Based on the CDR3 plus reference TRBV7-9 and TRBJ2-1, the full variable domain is DTGVSQNPRHKITKRGQNVTFRCDPISEHNRLYWYRQTLGQGPEFLTYFQNEAQLEKSRLLSDRFSAERPKGSFSTLEIQRTEQGDSAMYLCASSFPGLAYNEQFFGPGTRLTVL.

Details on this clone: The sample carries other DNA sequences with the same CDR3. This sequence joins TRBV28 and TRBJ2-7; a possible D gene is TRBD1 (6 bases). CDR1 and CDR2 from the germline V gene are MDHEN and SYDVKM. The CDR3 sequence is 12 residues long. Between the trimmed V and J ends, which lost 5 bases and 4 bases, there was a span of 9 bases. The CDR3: CASSPGQYEQYF. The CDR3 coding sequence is TGTGCCAGCAGTCCAGGACAGTACGAGCAGTACTTC. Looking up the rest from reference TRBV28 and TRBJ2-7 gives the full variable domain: DVKVTQSSRYLVKRTGEKVFLECVQDMDHENMFWYRQDPGLGLRLIYFSYDVKMKEKGDIPEGYSVSREKKERFSLILESASTNQTSMYLCASSPGQYEQYFGPGTRLTVT.

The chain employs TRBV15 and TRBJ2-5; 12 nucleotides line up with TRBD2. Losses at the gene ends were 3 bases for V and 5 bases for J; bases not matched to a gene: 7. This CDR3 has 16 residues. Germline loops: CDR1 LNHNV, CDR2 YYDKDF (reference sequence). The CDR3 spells CATSRLAGGPGETQYF. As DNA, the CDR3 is TGTGCCACCAGCAGGCTAGCGGGAGGGCCTGGGGAGACCCAGTACTTC.

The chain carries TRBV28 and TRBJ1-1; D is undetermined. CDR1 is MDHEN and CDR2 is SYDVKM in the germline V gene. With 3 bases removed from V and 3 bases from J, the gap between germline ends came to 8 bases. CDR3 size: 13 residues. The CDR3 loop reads CASSLPKYTEAFF. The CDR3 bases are TGTGCCAGCAGTTTGCCCAAATACACTGAAGCTTTCTTT. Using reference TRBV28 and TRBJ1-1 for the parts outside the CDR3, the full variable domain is DVKVTQSSRYLVKRTGEKVFLECVQDMDHENMFWYRQDPGLGLRLIYFSYDVKMKEKGDIPEGYSVSREKKERFSLILESASTNQTSMYLCASSLPKYTEAFFGQGTRLTVV.

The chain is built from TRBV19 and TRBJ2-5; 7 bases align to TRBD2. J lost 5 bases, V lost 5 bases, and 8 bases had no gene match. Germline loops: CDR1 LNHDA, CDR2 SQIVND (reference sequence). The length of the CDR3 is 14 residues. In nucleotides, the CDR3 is TGTGCCAGTAGTTTCGGACTAGTCCGGGAGACCCAGTACTTC. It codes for CASSFGLVRETQYF.

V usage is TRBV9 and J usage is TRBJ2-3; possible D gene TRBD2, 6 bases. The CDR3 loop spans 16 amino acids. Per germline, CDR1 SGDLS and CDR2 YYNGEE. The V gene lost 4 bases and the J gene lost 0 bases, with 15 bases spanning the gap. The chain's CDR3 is CASSFGLLTSTDTQYF. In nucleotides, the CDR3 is TGTGCCAGCAGCTTCGGACTACTAACGAGCACAGATACGCAGTATTTT.

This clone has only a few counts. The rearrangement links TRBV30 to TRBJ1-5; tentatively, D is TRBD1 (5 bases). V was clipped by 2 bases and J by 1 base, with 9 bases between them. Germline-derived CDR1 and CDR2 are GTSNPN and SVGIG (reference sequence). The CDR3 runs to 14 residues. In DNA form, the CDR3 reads TGTGCCTGGAGTCCAGGGTTGAGCAATCAGCCCCAGCATTTT. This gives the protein CAWSPGLSNQPQHF.

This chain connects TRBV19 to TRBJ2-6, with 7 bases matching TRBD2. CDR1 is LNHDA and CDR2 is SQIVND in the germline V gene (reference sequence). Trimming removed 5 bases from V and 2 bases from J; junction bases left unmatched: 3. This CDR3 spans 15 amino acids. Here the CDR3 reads CASSGGSTGANVLTF. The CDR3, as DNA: TGTGCCAGTAGTGGCGGGAGCACTGGGGCCAACGTCCTGACTTTC.

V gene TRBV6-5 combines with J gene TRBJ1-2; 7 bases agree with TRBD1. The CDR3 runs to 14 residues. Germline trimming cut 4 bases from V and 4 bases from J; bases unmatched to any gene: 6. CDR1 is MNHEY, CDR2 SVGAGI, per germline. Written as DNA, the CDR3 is TGTGCCAGCAGTTCGCCGACAGGGAGCTATGGCTACACCTTC. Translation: CASSSPTGSYGYTF.

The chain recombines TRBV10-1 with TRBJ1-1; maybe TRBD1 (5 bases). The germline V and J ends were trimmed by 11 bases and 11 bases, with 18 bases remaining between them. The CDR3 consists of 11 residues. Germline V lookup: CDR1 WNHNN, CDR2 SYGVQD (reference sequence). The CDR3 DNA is TGCGCCGGAAGGGAGGCAGGGTCCGCTTTCTTT. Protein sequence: CAGREAGSAFF.

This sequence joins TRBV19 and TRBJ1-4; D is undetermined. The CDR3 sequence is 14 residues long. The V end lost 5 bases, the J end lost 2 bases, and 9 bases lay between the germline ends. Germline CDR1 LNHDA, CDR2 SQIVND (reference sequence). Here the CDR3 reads CASSFTQTNEKLFF. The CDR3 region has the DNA TGTGCCAGTAGTTTCACACAGACTAATGAAAAACTGTTTTTT.

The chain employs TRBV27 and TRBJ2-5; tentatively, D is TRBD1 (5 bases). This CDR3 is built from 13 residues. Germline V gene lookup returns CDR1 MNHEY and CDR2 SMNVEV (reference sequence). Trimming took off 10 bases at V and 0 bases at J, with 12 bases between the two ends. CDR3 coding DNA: TGTGCCACCAAACGACAGTACCAAGAGACCCAGTACTTC. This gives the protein CATKRQYQETQYF.

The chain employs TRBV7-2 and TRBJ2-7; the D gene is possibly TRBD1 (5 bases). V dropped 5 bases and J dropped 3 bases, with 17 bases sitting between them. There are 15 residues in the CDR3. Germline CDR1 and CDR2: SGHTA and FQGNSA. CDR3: CASSEQGEISYEQYF. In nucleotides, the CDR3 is TGTGCCAGCAGCGAGCAAGGGGAAATTAGCTACGAGCAGTACTTC. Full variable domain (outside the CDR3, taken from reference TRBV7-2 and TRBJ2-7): GAGVSQSPSNKVTEKGKDVELRCDPISGHTALYWYRQSLGQGLEFLIYFQGNSAPDKSGLPSDRFSAERTGGSVSTLTIQRTQQEDSAVYLCASSEQGEISYEQYFGPGTRLTVT.